One and the same sample provided the 11 T cell receptor beta chains below, sequenced in a study of T cells in Graves' hyperthyroidism and ophthalmopathy. What was amplified from RNA transcripts were TCR beta CDR3 regions. When the TCR CDR3 underwent first-round RT-PCR, the HTBI primer set was used. TCRdb ran MiXCR on the multiplex PCR reads and lists one entry per CDR3 protein. The sample yields some 200,000 distinct CDR3 sequences, 17% seen once. The sequenced material came from blood. These receptors came from a man aged 45-60 years with Graves' hyperthyroidism.

This chain uses TRBV6-1 with TRBJ2-5, with D possibly matching TRBD2 (5 bases). The germline CDR1 and CDR2 sequences are MNHNS and SASEGT. The ends were cut back, 0 bases at V and 3 bases at J, with 5 bases in the middle. This CDR3 contains 13 residues. Written as DNA, the CDR3 is TGTGCCAGCAGTGAAGCGCGGGAAGAGACCCAGTACTTC. Amino acids: CASSEAREETQYF.

This clonotype was seen ten or more times. The chain couples TRBV29-1 to TRBJ2-3, with a weak D call TRBD2 (5 bases). CDR1 and CDR2 (germline): SQVTM, ANQGSEA. The CDR3 loop spans 14 amino acids. Trimming pared 4 bases from V and 2 bases from J, leaving 13 bases between. The CDR3 nucleotides read TGCAGCGTTGGTCCCGGGAAGGCCACAGATACGCAGTATTTT. Translation: CSVGPGKATDTQYF.

A few counts support this clonotype. The chain couples TRBV29-1 to TRBJ1-2, with a possible D match to TRBD1 (5 bases). The V gene's germline CDR1 is SQVTM and CDR2 ANQGSEA. The CDR3 runs 17 residues. Trimming took 0 bases from V and 3 from J, leaving 20 bases between them. In nucleotides, the CDR3 is TGCAGCGTTGAAGATCGGGGCAGAGCTGGGCCTTACTATGGCTACACCTTC. Translated, it gives CSVEDRGRAGPYYGYTF.

V and J are TRBV7-2 and TRBJ2-5; D is possibly TRBD1 or TRBD2 (5 bases each). The CDR3 has 14 amino acids. The germline CDR1 and CDR2 sequences are SGHTA and FQGNSA. V lost 5 bases, J lost 5 bases, and 15 bases lay in between. The chain's CDR3 is CASSPDGGWETQYF. The CDR3 region has the DNA TGTGCCAGCAGCCCAGATGGGGGTTGGGAGACCCAGTACTTC.

This clonotype was picked up many times. The chain recombines TRBV18 with TRBJ1-2, with no clear D. Germline V lookup: CDR1 KGHSH, CDR2 LQKENI. Trimming took off 2 bases at V and 4 bases at J, with 8 bases between the two ends. The CDR3 length is 13 residues. The CDR3 coding sequence is TGTGCCAGCTCACCAAACAGATTCTATGGCTACACCTTC. Encoded protein: CASSPNRFYGYTF.

In regard to this clonotype: A much larger clone differs by one base, so this may be a read error. The chain recombines TRBV18 with TRBJ2-7; perhaps TRBD2 as D (6 bases). The better agreement between TRBJ2-1 and the DNA end casts doubt on the J call. Germline CDR1 KGHSH, CDR2 LQKENI. The CDR3 spans 14 residues. The CDR3 spells CASSQTSKEYEQFF. In nucleotides, the CDR3 is TGTGCCAGCTCACAAACTAGCAAAGAATACGAGCAGTTCTTC.

The sample holds many counts of this clonotype. The chain has TRBV11-2 and TRBJ2-7; the match to TRBD2 covers 11 bases. With 4 bases clipped from V and 6 bases from J, the junction kept 2 bases outside the gene matches. Germline assignment: CDR1 SGHAT and CDR2 FQNNGV. This CDR3 comprises 13 residues. The CDR3 is CASSSGTSGEQYF. CDR3 coding DNA: TGTGCCAGCAGCTCCGGGACTAGCGGCGAGCAGTACTTC.

This clonotype was seen many times. This chain links TRBV12-3 or TRBV12-4 with TRBJ2-1; D is perhaps TRBD2 (5 bases). Trimming removed 3 bases at V and 12 bases at J, with 12 bases between. This CDR3 region has 12 residues. As DNA, the CDR3 is TGTGCCAGCAGTTTGACTAAGAGTGGGCAGTTCTTC. Translating gives CASSLTKSGQFF.

This clonotype was seen at least ten times. This chain connects TRBV5-1 to TRBJ1-1; D unresolved. The CDR3 is 14 residues long. Trimming took 4 bases from V and 0 from J, leaving 10 bases between them. The germline gives CDR1 SGHRS, CDR2 YFSETQ. Written as DNA, the CDR3 is TGCGCCAGCAGCCTTACAGCCATGAACACTGAAGCTTTCTTT. The encoded protein is CASSLTAMNTEAFF.

This clonotype appeared a few times. The chain is built from TRBV25-1 and TRBJ2-2; TRBD1 might be the D (5 bases). This CDR3 has 15 amino acids. The germline V and J ends were trimmed by 5 bases and 3 bases, with 13 bases remaining between them. Germline CDR1 reads MGHDK; CDR2 reads SYGVNS. The CDR3 nucleotides read TGTGCCAGCAGTCCAAGGGGAAAGGACACCGGGGAGCTGTTTTTT. Translated: CASSPRGKDTGELFF.

There are many counts of this clonotype. The V call is TRBV7-8, the J call TRBJ2-7; TRBD2 matches 9 bases. CDR1 is SGHVS and CDR2 is FQNEAQ in the germline V gene. There are 18 residues in the CDR3. V shed 7 bases and J 3 bases; nucleotides not matched to a gene: 19. CDR3 in DNA: TGTGCCAGCACCAAGTCCTCCGGGGCTAGCGGGATCGGCTACGAGCAGTACTTC. Translated: CASTKSSGASGIGYEQYF.